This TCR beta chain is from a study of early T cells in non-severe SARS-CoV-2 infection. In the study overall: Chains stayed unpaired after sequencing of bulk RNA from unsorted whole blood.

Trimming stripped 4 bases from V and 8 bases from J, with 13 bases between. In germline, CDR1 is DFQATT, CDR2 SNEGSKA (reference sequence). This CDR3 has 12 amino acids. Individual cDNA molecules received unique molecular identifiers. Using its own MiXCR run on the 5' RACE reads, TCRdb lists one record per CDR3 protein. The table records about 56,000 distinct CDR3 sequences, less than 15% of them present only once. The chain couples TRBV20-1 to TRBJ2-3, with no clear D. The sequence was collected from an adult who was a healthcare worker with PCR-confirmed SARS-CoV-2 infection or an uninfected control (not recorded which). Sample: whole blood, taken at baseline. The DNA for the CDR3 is TGCAGTGCTACCTTCGACTCACCTACGCAGTATTTT. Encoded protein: CSATFDSPTQYF.